Sequencing of this T cell receptor beta chain was carried out in a study of OX40 agonist ivuxolimab in advanced cancers. General study results and limits: Clones of CD4+ and CD8+ blood T cells grew by week 6 at doses of 0.1 to 3.0 mg/kg. Expanded clones were, on average, more numerous in CD8+ T cells than in CD4+.

Sequenced by immunoSEQ multiplex PCR; TCRdb stores in-frame clones only, minus some. Of approximately 100,000 clones in the sample, about four fifths were seen once. Comment on this clone: Its antigen is unidentified.

Patients had blood sampled at baseline and again on cycle 4 day 1 and cycle 7 day 1. With 8 bases clipped from V and 3 bases from J, the junction kept 6 bases outside the gene matches. In germline, CDR1 is WNHNN, CDR2 SYGVQD (reference sequence). This CDR3 comprises 14 residues. The source is an adult with an advanced solid tumor such as melanoma, head and neck, liver or kidney cancer. This chain joins TRBV10-1 and TRBJ2-2; 7 bases map to TRBD1. The sequencing here drew on CD4+ or CD8+ T cells sorted from blood, taken in a trial of the OX40 agonist ivuxolimab. CDR3 in DNA: TGCGCCAGCTCAGGGGGTGAATACACCGGGGAGCTGTTTTTT. Translating gives CASSGGEYTGELFF.